The text below deals with one TCR beta chain. Its matching antigen is unknown. This record comes from a study of T-cell memory formation after mild COVID-19. In the study overall: Clusters of TCRs were largely donor specific.

5'RACE with constant-segment primers built TCRalpha and TCRbeta cDNA libraries with UMIs. TCRdb fed the 5' RACE reads into MiXCR, producing one record per CDR3 protein. This sample has just over 400,000 distinct CDR3 sequences; around 22% occur once, and the top ten carry approximately 14%. Study-wide results and limits: Clones that contracted from day 15 to 85 had balanced CD4/CD8; later expanders were CD4+ biased. Clonal second-wave expansions that peaked on day 37 had unconfirmed SARS-CoV-2 specificity.

The TCR comes from an adult woman who had mild COVID-19 (a few samples of this study predate the infection). Cell type and time point are not known. Sequences were obtained from PBMCs or a T cell subset sorted from them (not recorded which).

CDR3 coding DNA: TGTGCCAGCAGCAAGTGGCAGGGGGGCTACGAGCAGTACTTC. Translation: CASSKWQGGYEQYF. This chain connects TRBV21-1 to TRBJ2-7; the tabulated D call, TRBD1, remains unverified against the DNA. TRBV21-1 is flagged as a pseudogene. The CDR3 runs to 14 residues.